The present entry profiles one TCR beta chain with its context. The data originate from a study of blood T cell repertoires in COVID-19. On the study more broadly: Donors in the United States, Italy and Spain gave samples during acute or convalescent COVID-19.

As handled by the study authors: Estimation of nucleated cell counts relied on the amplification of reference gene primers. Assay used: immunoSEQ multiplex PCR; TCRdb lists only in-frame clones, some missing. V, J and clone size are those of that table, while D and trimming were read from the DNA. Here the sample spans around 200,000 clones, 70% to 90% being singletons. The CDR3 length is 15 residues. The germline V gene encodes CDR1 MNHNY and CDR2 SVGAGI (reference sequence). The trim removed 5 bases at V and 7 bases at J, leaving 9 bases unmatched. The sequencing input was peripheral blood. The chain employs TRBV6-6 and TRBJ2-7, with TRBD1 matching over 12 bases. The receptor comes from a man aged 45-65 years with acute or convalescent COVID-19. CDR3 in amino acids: CASSDRGQGAGEQYF. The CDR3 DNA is TGTGCCAGCAGTGACCGGGGACAGGGGGCAGGGGAGCAGTACTTC.